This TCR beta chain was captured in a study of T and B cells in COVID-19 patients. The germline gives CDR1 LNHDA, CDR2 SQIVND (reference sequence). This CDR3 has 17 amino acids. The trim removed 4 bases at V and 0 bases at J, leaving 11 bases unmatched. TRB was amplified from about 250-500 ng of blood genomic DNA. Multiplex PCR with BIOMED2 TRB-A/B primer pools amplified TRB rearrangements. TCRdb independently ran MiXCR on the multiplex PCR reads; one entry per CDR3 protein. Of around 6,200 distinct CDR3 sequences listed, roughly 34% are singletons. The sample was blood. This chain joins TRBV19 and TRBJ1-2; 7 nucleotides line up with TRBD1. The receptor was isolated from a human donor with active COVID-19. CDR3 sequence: CASSTWVRQGTNYGYTF. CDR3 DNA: TGTGCCAGTAGTACTTGGGTCCGACAGGGAACTAACTATGGCTACACCTTC.